This T cell receptor (beta chain) was observed in a study of early T cells in non-severe SARS-CoV-2 infection. Study-wide context: Sequenced material consisted of bulk RNA (from unsorted whole blood), and chains were unpaired.

The CDR3 covers 13 residues. V lost 4 bases and J 1 base, leaving 7 bases between the germline ends. Looked up from germline, CDR1 is LGHDT and CDR2 is YNNKEL (reference sequence). Researchers attached unique molecular identifiers to individual cDNA molecules. TCRdb recomputed calls from the 5' RACE reads with MiXCR, one row per CDR3 protein. The table includes about 60,000 distinct CDR3 sequences, around 11% detected once. The TCR sequence derives from an adult who was a healthcare worker with PCR-confirmed SARS-CoV-2 infection or an uninfected control (not recorded which). The sequences come from whole blood, collected at baseline. V usage is TRBV3-1 and J usage is TRBJ1-1; D is undetermined. The chain's CDR3 is CASSRTANTEAFF. The CDR3 DNA is TGTGCCAGCAGCCGGACGGCGAACACTGAAGCTTTCTTT.